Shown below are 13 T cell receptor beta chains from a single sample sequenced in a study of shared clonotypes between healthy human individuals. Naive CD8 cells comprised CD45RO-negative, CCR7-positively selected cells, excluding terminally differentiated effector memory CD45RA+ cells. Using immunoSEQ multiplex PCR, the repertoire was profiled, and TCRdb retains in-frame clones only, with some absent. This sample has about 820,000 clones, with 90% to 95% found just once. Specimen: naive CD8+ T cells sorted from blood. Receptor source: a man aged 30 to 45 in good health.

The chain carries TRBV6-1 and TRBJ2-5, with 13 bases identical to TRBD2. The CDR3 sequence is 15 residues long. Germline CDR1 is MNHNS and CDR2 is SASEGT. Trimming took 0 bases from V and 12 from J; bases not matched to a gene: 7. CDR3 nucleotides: TGTGCCAGCAGTGAAGCGTGGACTAGCGGGAGAGGAGAGTACTTC. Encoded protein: CASSEAWTSGRGEYF.

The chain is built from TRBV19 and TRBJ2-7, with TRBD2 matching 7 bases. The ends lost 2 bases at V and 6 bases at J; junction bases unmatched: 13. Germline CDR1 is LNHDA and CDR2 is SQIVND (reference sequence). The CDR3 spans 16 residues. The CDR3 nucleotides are TGTGCCAGTAGTATAACCCCCTTGACTAGCTTCATCGAGCAGTACTTC. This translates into CASSITPLTSFIEQYF.

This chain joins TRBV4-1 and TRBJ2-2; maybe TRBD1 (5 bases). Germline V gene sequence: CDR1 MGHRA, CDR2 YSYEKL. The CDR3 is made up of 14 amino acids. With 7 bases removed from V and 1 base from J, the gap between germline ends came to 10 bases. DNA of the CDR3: TGCGCCAGCAATCCACAGGAGAACACCGGGGAGCTGTTTTTT. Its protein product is CASNPQENTGELFF.

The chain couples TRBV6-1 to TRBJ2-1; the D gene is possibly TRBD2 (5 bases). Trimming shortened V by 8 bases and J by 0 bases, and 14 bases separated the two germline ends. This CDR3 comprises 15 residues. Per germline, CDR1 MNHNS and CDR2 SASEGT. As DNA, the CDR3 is TGTGCCAGCGGTGCCCGGGGTCCCTCCTACAATGAGCAGTTCTTC. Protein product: CASGARGPSYNEQFF.

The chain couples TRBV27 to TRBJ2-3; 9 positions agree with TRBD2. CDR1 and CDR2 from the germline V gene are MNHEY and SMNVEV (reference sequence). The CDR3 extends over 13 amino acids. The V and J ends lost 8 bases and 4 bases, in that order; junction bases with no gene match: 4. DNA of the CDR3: TGTGCCAGCGGCGGGGGGGTGGCAGATACGCAGTATTTT. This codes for CASGGGVADTQYF.

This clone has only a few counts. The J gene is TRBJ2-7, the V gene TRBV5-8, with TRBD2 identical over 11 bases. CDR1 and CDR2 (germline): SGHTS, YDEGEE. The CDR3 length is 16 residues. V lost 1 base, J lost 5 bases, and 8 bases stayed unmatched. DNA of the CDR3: TGTGCCAGCAGCTTGCGGTCTAGCGGGAGGAACAACGAGCAGTACTTC. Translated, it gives CASSLRSSGRNNEQYF.

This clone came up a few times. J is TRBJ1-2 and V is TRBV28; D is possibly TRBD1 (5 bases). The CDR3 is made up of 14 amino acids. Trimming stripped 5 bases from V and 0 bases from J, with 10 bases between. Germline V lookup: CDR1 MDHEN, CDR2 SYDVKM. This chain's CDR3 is CASSPSGTNYGYTF. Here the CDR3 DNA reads TGTGCCAGCAGTCCTTCAGGGACTAACTATGGCTACACCTTC.

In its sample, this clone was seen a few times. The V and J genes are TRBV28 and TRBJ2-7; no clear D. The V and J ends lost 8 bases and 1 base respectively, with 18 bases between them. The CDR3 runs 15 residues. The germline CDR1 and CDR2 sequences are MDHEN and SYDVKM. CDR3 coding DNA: TGTGCCAGCGGCTTGGTCAGTGGAACATCCTACGAGCAGTACTTC. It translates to CASGLVSGTSYEQYF.

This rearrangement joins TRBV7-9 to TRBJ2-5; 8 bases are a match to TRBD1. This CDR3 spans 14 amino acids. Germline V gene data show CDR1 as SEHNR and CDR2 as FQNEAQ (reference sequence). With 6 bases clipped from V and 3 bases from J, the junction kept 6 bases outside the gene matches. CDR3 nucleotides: TGTGCCAGCAGACTCACGGACAGGGAAGAGACCCAGTACTTC. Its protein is CASRLTDREETQYF.

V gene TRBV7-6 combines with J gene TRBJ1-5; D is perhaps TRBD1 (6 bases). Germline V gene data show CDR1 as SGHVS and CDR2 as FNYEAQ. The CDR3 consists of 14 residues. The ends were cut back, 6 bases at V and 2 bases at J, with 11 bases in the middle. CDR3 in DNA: TGTGCCAGCAGTCCAGGGGTTGGCAATCAGCCCCAGCATTTT. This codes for CASSPGVGNQPQHF.

The CDR3 nucleotides are TGTGCCAGCAGCTTAGGCGTCGGGACCCCCCGGCCCCAGCATTTT. Its translation: CASSLGVGTPRPQHF. The chain links TRBV7-9 to TRBJ1-5; D may be TRBD1 (5 bases). The CDR3 has 15 amino acids. From germline, CDR1 is SEHNR and CDR2 FQNEAQ (reference sequence). V lost 1 base, J lost 9 bases, and 16 bases lay in between.

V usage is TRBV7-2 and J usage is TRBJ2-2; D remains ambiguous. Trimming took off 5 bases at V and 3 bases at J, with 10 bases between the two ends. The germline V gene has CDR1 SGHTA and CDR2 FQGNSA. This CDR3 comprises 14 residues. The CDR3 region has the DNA TGTGCCAGCAGCCCCCCCTTCGACACCGGGGAGCTGTTTTTT. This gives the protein CASSPPFDTGELFF. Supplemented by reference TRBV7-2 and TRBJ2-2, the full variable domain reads GAGVSQSPSNKVTEKGKDVELRCDPISGHTALYWYRQSLGQGLEFLIYFQGNSAPDKSGLPSDRFSAERTGGSVSTLTIQRTQQEDSAVYLCASSPPFDTGELFFGEGSRLTVL.

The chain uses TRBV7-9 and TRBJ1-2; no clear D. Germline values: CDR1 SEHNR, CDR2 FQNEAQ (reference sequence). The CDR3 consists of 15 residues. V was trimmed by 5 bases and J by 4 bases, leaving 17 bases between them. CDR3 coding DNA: TGTGCCAGCAGCGCCGACGCGCCCTTCCTCTATGGCTACACCTTC. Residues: CASSADAPFLYGYTF.